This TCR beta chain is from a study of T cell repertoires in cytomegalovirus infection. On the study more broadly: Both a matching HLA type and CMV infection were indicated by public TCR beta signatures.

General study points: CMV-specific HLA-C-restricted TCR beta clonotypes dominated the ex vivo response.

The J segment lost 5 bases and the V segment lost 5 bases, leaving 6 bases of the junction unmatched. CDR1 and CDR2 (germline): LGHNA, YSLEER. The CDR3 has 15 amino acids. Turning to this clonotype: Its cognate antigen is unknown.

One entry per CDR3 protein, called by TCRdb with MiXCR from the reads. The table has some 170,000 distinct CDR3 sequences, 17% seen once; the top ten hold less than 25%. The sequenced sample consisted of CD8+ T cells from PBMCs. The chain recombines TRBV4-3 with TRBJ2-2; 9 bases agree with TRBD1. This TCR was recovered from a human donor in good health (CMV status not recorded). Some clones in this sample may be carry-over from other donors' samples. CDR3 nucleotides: TGCGCCAGCAGCGCCAAACAGGGGGCGACCGGGGAGCTGTTTTTT. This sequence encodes CASSAKQGATGELFF.